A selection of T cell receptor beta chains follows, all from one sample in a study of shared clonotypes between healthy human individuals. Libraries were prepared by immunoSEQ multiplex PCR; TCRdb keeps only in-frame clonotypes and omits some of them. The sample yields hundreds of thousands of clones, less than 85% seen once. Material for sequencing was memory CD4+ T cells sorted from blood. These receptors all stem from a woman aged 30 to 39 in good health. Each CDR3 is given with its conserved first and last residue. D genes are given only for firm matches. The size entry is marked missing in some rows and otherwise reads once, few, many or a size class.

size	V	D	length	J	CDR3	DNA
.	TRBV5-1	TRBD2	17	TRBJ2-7	CASKRLAGADFPYEQYF	TGCGCCAGCAAGAGGCTAGCGGGAGCAGATTTTCCCTACGAGCAGTACTTC
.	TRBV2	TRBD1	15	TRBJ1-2	CASSQGTGSRYGYTF	TGTGCCAGCAGTCAAGGGACAGGGTCCCGCTATGGCTACACCTTC
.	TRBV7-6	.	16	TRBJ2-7	CASSSPLSATVYEQYF	TGTGCCAGCAGTTCACCACTAAGCGCAACGGTTTACGAGCAGTACTTC
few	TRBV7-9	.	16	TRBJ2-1	CASSFVGRDHTNEQFF	TGTGCCAGCAGCTTCGTGGGTCGGGACCATACCAATGAGCAGTTCTTC
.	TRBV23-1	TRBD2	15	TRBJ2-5	CASAGLAGASGEQYF	TGCGCCAGCGCGGGACTAGCGGGAGCTTCGGGAGAGCAGTACTTC
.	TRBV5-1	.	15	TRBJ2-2	CASSNMAGDTGELFF	TGCGCCAGCAGCAATATGGCAGGGGACACCGGGGAGCTGTTTTTT
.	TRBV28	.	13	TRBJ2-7	CASSLDSSYEQYF	TGTGCCAGCAGTTTGGACTCCTCCTACGAGCAGTACTTC
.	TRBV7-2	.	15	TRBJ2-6	CASSFRVAGANVLTF	TGTGCCAGCAGCTTCAGGGTGGCCGGGGCCAACGTCCTGACTTTC
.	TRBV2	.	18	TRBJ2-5	CASSGLGAKTFYGETQYF	TGTGCCAGCAGTGGGTTGGGGGCCAAGACGTTCTATGGGGAGACCCAGTACTTC
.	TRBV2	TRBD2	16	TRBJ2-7	CASSPQPRTRSSEQYF	TGTGCCAGCAGTCCCCAACCCCGGACTAGAAGCAGCGAGCAGTACTTC
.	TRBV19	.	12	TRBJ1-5	CASRVSNQPQHF	TGTGCCAGTAGGGTTAGCAATCAGCCCCAGCATTTT
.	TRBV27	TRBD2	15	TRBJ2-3	CASSLSPAGVDTQYF	TGTGCCAGCAGTTTATCTCCAGCGGGAGTAGATACGCAGTATTTT
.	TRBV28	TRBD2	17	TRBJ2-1	CATKKGLAGTSYNEQFF	TGTGCCACCAAGAAAGGACTAGCGGGAACTTCCTACAATGAGCAGTTCTTC
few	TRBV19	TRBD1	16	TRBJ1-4	CASRVAGTGTNEKLFF	TGTGCCAGTAGGGTTGCCGGGACAGGGACTAATGAAAAACTGTTTTTT
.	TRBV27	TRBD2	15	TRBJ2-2	CASSLKAGGTGELFF	TGTGCCAGCAGTTTAAAGGCGGGAGGGACCGGGGAGCTGTTTTTT
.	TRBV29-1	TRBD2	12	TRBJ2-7	CSVSGGSYEQYF	TGCAGCGTGAGCGGGGGCTCCTACGAGCAGTACTTC
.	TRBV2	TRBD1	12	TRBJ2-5	CASKGAVETQYF	TGTGCCAGCAAGGGGGCAGTGGAGACCCAGTACTTC
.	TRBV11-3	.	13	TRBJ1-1	CASSLEQNTEAFF	TGTGCCAGCAGCTTAGAACAGAACACTGAAGCTTTCTTT
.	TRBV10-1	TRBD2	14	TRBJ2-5	CASSESGGFETQYF	TGCGCCAGCAGTGAGTCCGGGGGGTTCGAGACCCAGTACTTC
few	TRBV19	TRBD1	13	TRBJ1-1	CASRGQENTEAFF	TGTGCCAGTAGAGGACAGGAGAACACTGAAGCTTTCTTT
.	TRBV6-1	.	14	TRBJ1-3	CASSEFALGNTIYF	TGTGCCAGCAGTGAATTTGCTCTTGGAAACACCATATATTTT
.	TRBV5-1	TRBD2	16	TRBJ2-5	CASSFGSGRPGETQYF	TGCGCCAGCAGCTTCGGTAGCGGGAGGCCGGGAGAGACCCAGTACTTC
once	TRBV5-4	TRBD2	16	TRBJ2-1	CASTRGTSGTYNEQFF	TGTGCCAGCACCCGTGGGACTAGCGGGACCTACAATGAGCAGTTCTTC
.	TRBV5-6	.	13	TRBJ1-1	CASSLMVNTEAFF	TGTGCCAGCAGCTTGATGGTGAACACTGAAGCTTTCTTT
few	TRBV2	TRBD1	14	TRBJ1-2	CASRSEGGFDGYTF	TGTGCCAGCAGATCGGAAGGGGGCTTCGATGGCTACACCTTC
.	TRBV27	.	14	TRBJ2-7	CASSSTDSPREQYF	TGTGCCAGCAGTTCTACGGACAGTCCACGCGAGCAGTACTTC
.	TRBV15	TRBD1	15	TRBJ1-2	CATSKLQGGYYGYTF	TGTGCCACCAGCAAACTACAGGGGGGGTACTATGGCTACACCTTC
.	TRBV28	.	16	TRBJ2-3	CASSLRTSGGADTQYF	TGTGCCAGCAGTTTAAGGACCAGCGGAGGCGCAGATACGCAGTATTTT
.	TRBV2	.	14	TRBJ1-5	CASSVYSPNQPQHF	TGTGCCAGCAGTGTGTATAGTCCCAATCAGCCCCAGCATTTT
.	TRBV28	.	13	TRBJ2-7	CASKPGLIYEQYF	TGTGCCAGCAAACCAGGACTCATCTACGAGCAGTACTTC
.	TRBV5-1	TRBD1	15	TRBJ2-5	CASSFQGGGPETQYF	TGCGCCAGCAGCTTCCAAGGGGGCGGACCAGAGACCCAGTACTTC
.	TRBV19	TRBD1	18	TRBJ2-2	CASSTLRQGQGRTGELFF	TGTGCCAGTAGTACCCTTCGGCAGGGACAGGGGAGAACCGGGGAGCTGTTTTTT
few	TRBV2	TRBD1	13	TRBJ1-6	CASSEQGGSPLHF	TGTGCCAGCAGTGAACAGGGGGGCTCACCCCTCCACTTT
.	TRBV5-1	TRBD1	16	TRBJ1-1	CASSSGQGAVNTEAFF	TGCGCCAGCAGCTCGGGACAGGGGGCGGTGAACACTGAAGCTTTCTTT
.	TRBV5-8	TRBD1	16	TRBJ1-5	CASSGGPDRANQPQHF	TGTGCCAGCAGCGGGGGCCCAGACAGGGCAAATCAGCCCCAGCATTTT
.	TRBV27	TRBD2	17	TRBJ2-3	CASSLRASGRGGDTQYF	TGTGCCAGCAGTTTAAGGGCTAGCGGGAGGGGAGGAGATACGCAGTATTTT
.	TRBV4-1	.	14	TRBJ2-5	CASSQTSIGETQYF	TGCGCCAGCAGCCAGACTAGTATCGGAGAGACCCAGTACTTC
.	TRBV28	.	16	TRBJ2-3	CASSLSVRGAQDTQYF	TGTGCCAGCAGTTTATCTGTCAGGGGGGCACAAGATACGCAGTATTTT
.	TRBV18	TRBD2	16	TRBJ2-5	CASSRDLAEYQETQYF	TGTGCCAGCTCACGGGACCTAGCGGAGTACCAAGAGACCCAGTACTTC
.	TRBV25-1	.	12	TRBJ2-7	CASRLQAYEQYF	TGTGCCAGCAGACTACAGGCCTACGAGCAGTACTTC
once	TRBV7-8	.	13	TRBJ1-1	CASSLTENTEAFF	TGTGCCAGCAGCTTAACAGAGAACACTGAAGCTTTCTTT
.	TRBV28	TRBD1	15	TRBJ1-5	CASTFTGALNQPQHF	TGTGCCAGCACCTTCACAGGGGCCCTCAATCAGCCCCAGCATTTT
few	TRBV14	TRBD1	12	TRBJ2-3	CASSPDRVAQYF	TGTGCCAGCAGCCCTGACAGGGTAGCGCAGTATTTT
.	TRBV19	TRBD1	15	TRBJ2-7	CASSMYGTGLNEQYF	TGTGCCAGTAGTATGTACGGGACAGGGCTGAACGAGCAGTACTTC